This T cell receptor beta chain was profiled in a study of blood T cell repertoires in COVID-19. The repertoire was sequenced with immunoSEQ multiplex PCR; TCRdb's copy has only in-frame clones and lacks some. The data contain about 200,000 clones, roughly three quarters of them singletons. Per the germline V gene, CDR1 is MDHEN and CDR2 is SYDVKM. Trimming stripped 8 bases from V and 0 bases from J, with 14 bases between. There are 15 residues in the CDR3. The chain uses TRBV28 and TRBJ1-3; D is unresolved. The sequenced sample was PBMCs or T cells enriched from blood (not recorded which). This sequence was found in a woman in her 50s with acute COVID-19. The CDR3 nucleotides read TGTGCCAGCCGAGTGGCAGGTGGCTCTGGAAACACCATATATTTT. Protein product: CASRVAGGSGNTIYF.